What follows are 23 T cell receptor beta chains derived from one specimen sequenced in a study of cytomegalovirus exposure and HLA in healthy donors. PCR employed 60 Vbeta and 13 Jbeta primers. TCRdb keeps only in-frame clones here, not all; method: immunoSEQ multiplex PCR. Of about 160,000 clones listed, roughly 80% are singletons. The source material was PBMCs. The source is a girl aged 2 to 9 in good health and CMV-seropositive.

The chain is built from TRBV5-1 and TRBJ2-3; possibly TRBD2 for D (6 bases). Trimming pared 0 bases from V and 0 bases from J, leaving 8 bases between. Germline loops: CDR1 SGHRS, CDR2 YFSETQ. This CDR3 has 15 residues. The CDR3: CASSLDGRSTDTQYF. The CDR3 DNA is TGCGCCAGCAGCTTGGACGGGAGAAGCACAGATACGCAGTATTTT.

The CDR3 spells CASSGRQGPGANVLTF. CDR3 coding DNA: TGTGCCAGCAGCGGGCGACAGGGCCCCGGGGCCAACGTCCTGACTTTC. The V gene is TRBV7-9, the J gene TRBJ2-6; 7 bases fit TRBD1. With V trimmed by 5 bases and J by 4 bases, 8 bases remained unmatched. Germline-derived CDR1 and CDR2 are SEHNR and FQNEAQ (reference sequence). The CDR3 extends over 16 amino acids.

The chain combines TRBV9 with TRBJ2-1, with TRBD2 as a possible D gene (6 bases). V was cut by 2 bases and J by 3 bases, with 12 bases left in between. The CDR3 contains 15 residues. Germline CDR1 reads SGDLS; CDR2 reads YYNGEE. The CDR3 sequence is CASSVLAISYNEQFF. For the CDR3, the DNA is TGTGCCAGCAGCGTTCTAGCGATAAGCTACAATGAGCAGTTCTTC.

The rearrangement joins TRBV28 to TRBJ1-2; 9 nucleotides match TRBD1. There are 16 residues in the CDR3. In germline, CDR1 is MDHEN, CDR2 SYDVKM. Trimming at V came to 2 bases and at J to 9 bases, leaving 13 bases not matched to a gene. CDR3 sequence: CASSLDTGGLRSSYTF. DNA of the CDR3: TGTGCCAGCAGTTTAGACACAGGGGGCCTCCGTAGTAGCTACACCTTC.

The V and J genes are TRBV5-4 and TRBJ2-7; tentative D call: TRBD2 (5 bases). The CDR3 is 16 residues long. V was cut by 3 bases and J by 3 bases, with 19 bases left in between. CDR1 is SGHNT, CDR2 YYREEE, per germline (reference sequence). DNA of the CDR3: TGTGCCAGCAGCTCCACCGCGGGTTTCAACTACTACGAGCAGTACTTC. It is translated as CASSSTAGFNYYEQYF.

The CDR3 sequence is CASSIEGEGRTEAFF. In nucleotides, the CDR3 is TGTGCCAGTAGTATAGAAGGGGAGGGTCGAACTGAAGCTTTCTTT. This rearrangement joins TRBV19 to TRBJ1-1, with a possible D match to TRBD1 (5 bases). Trimming stripped 0 bases from V and 5 bases from J, with 13 bases between. The CDR3 has 15 amino acids. Germline V CDR1 and CDR2: LNHDA, SQIVND (reference sequence).

The table lists this clone with a few counts. V gene TRBV7-8 combines with J gene TRBJ2-5, with 8 bases fitting TRBD2. This CDR3 region has 15 residues. Looked up from germline, CDR1 is SGHVS and CDR2 is FQNEAQ. V lost 0 bases to trimming and J lost 11 bases; unmatched junction nucleotides: 11. CDR3 bases: TGTGCCAGCAGCTTAGCGGCCGGGAGGGGGGAACGGCAGTACTTC. It specifies CASSLAAGRGERQYF.

The chain is built from TRBV4-1 and TRBJ2-3; D remains unclear. Germline V gene sequence: CDR1 MGHRA, CDR2 YSYEKL. The CDR3 length is 11 residues. Trimming cost V 8 bases and J 4 bases, with 7 bases left between them. The CDR3 here is CASSSPDTQYF. In DNA form, the CDR3 reads TGCGCCAGCTCGTCCCCAGATACGCAGTATTTT.

Here the CDR3 reads CASSLVYPVYTEAFF. In DNA form, the CDR3 reads TGTGCCAGCAGCTTAGTTTACCCGGTGTACACTGAAGCTTTCTTT. The V call is TRBV7-9, the J call TRBJ1-1, with no clear D. CDR1 and CDR2 (germline): SEHNR, FQNEAQ (reference sequence). The CDR3 is 15 amino acids. The germline V and J ends were trimmed by 1 base and 3 bases, with 12 bases remaining between them. Based on the CDR3 plus reference TRBV7-9 and TRBJ1-1, the full variable domain is DTGVSQNPRHKITKRGQNVTFRCDPISEHNRLYWYRQTLGQGPEFLTYFQNEAQLEKSRLLSDRFSAERPKGSFSTLEIQRTEQGDSAMYLCASSLVYPVYTEAFFGQGTRLTVV.

The J gene is TRBJ2-1, the V gene TRBV7-8, with 7 bases identical to TRBD2. V was clipped by 5 bases and J by 0 bases; unmatched bases: 7. Looked up from germline, CDR1 is SGHVS and CDR2 is FQNEAQ. The CDR3 has 16 amino acids. The CDR3 reads CASSIPERGSYNEQFF. The CDR3 nucleotides read TGTGCCAGCAGCATACCGGAGCGGGGCTCCTACAATGAGCAGTTCTTC.

This chain joins TRBV30 and TRBJ2-2, with TRBD1 matching over 7 bases. From germline, CDR1 is GTSNPN and CDR2 SVGIG (reference sequence). The CDR3 spans 12 residues. V gave up 7 bases and J gave up 5 bases; unmatched junction bases: 4. The CDR3 loop reads CAFGQVTGELFF. The CDR3 coding sequence is TGTGCCTTCGGACAGGTGACCGGGGAGCTGTTTTTT.

The count of this clone is one. DNA for the CDR3: TGTGCCAGCAGGGGCAGGATCTTCAATGAGCAGTTCTTC. This sequence encodes CASRGRIFNEQFF. The chain carries TRBV5-6 and TRBJ2-1; no clear D. From germline, CDR1 is SGHDT and CDR2 YYEEEE. CDR3 length: 13 amino acids. Trimming took 5 bases from V and 6 from J, leaving 12 bases between them.

V gene TRBV28 combines with J gene TRBJ2-7, with TRBD1 as a possible D gene (6 bases). The CDR3 loop spans 15 amino acids. The V end lost 2 bases, the J end lost 6 bases, and 17 bases lay between the germline ends. CDR1 is MDHEN, CDR2 SYDVKM, per germline. CDR3 DNA sequence: TGTGCCAGCAGTTTAGGGTCATTACAGGGTGGCGAGCAGTACTTC. Its translation: CASSLGSLQGGEQYF.

This clone was seen more than once but under ten times. This rearrangement joins TRBV11-2 to TRBJ2-1; 7 nucleotides match TRBD2. There are 18 residues in the CDR3. With V trimmed by 5 bases and J by 5 bases, 18 bases remained unmatched. Germline-derived CDR1 and CDR2 are SGHAT and FQNNGV. CDR3 in DNA: TGTGCCAGCAGCCGACGGCGGGAGCTTCGCTGGGGGGACAATGAGCAGTTCTTC. Residues: CASSRRRELRWGDNEQFF.

The chain uses TRBV19 and TRBJ2-1; TRBD1 matches 8 bases. Germline V lookup: CDR1 LNHDA, CDR2 SQIVND (reference sequence). This CDR3 comprises 13 residues. V lost 5 bases and J lost 8; bases outside the gene matches: 5. The CDR3 loop reads CASSADRGDEQFF. The CDR3 region has the DNA TGTGCCAGTAGTGCAGACAGGGGCGATGAGCAGTTCTTC.

In DNA, the CDR3 is TGTGCCAGCAGCCCGTTTACAGGACCCCCGGGCAATGAGCAGTTCTTC. It translates to CASSPFTGPPGNEQFF. V and J are TRBV14 and TRBJ2-1; possible D gene TRBD1, 5 bases. In germline, CDR1 is SGHDN, CDR2 FVKESK. V dropped 4 bases and J dropped 6 bases, with 19 bases sitting between them. CDR3 length equals 16 residues.

V and J are TRBV9 and TRBJ1-1; 7 nucleotides agree with TRBD1. V was clipped by 3 bases and J by 10 bases; unmatched bases: 12. Germline V lookup: CDR1 SGDLS, CDR2 YYNGEE. The CDR3 consists of 14 residues. The CDR3 DNA reads TGTGCCAGCAGCGGACCCTCTGGACAGGCAGGAGCTTTCTTT. Residues: CASSGPSGQAGAFF.

The V and J genes are TRBV6-6 and TRBJ2-7; 8 bases agree with TRBD2. CDR1 and CDR2 (germline): MNHNY, SVGAGI (reference sequence). Germline trimming cut 7 bases from V and 3 bases from J; bases unmatched to any gene: 5. CDR3 length equals 13 residues. Here the CDR3 reads CASIAGGLYEQYF. DNA of the CDR3: TGTGCCAGCATCGCGGGAGGCCTCTACGAGCAGTACTTC.

The V call is TRBV11-2, the J call TRBJ2-5; a possible D gene is TRBD2 (5 bases). V was shortened by 2 bases and J by 3 bases, with 16 bases between the two germline ends. Germline CDR1 reads SGHAT; CDR2 reads FQNNGV. The CDR3 is 16 amino acids. The CDR3, as DNA: TGTGCCAGCAGCTTATACCGATCGCTAGCCAAAGAGACCCAGTACTTC. Its protein product is CASSLYRSLAKETQYF.

This clone occurred once. V is TRBV27 and J is TRBJ2-5; the D is unclear. In germline, CDR1 is MNHEY, CDR2 SMNVEV (reference sequence). V was clipped by 7 bases and J by 4 bases, with 10 bases between them. The CDR3 totals 12 residues. The chain's CDR3 is CASNSYGETQYF. The CDR3 DNA reads TGTGCCAGCAACTCGTACGGAGAGACCCAGTACTTC.

The chain is built from TRBV5-8 and TRBJ1-5; D gene uncertain. In germline, CDR1 is SGHTS, CDR2 YDEGEE. The V and J ends lost 5 bases and 0 bases respectively, with 9 bases between them. The CDR3 has 14 amino acids. In nucleotides, the CDR3 is TGTGCCAGCAGGCAGGCTTATAGCAATCAGCCCCAGCATTTT. Translating it yields CASRQAYSNQPQHF.

Comment on this clone: Other DNA sequences of this sample code for an identical CDR3. This chain connects TRBV30 to TRBJ2-5; D not resolved. The CDR3 covers 13 residues. Trimming shortened V by 0 bases and J by 1 base, and 6 bases separated the two germline ends. Germline-derived CDR1 and CDR2 are GTSNPN and SVGIG (reference sequence). This chain's CDR3 is CAWSVSLQETQYF. CDR3 nucleotide sequence: TGTGCCTGGAGTGTATCTCTCCAAGAGACCCAGTACTTC.

The rearrangement joins TRBV28 to TRBJ2-5; unclear D gene. The CDR3 extends over 12 amino acids. CDR1 and CDR2 (germline): MDHEN, SYDVKM. Between the trimmed V and J ends, which lost 5 bases and 1 base, there was a span of 5 bases. The CDR3 DNA reads TGTGCCAGCAGTCCCCTCCAAGAGACCCAGTACTTC. Translating it yields CASSPLQETQYF.